The 7 T cell receptor beta chains below all came from one sample that was sequenced in a study of blood T cell repertoires in COVID-19. Assay used: immunoSEQ multiplex PCR; TCRdb lists only in-frame clones, some missing. The sample lists approximately 140,000 clones, approximately 90% occurring once. Material: peripheral blood. These receptors were taken from a woman in her sixties with active or convalescent COVID-19.

The CDR3 here is CASSLDGLAGGLNEQFF. The DNA for the CDR3 is TGTGCCAGCAGTTTAGACGGACTAGCGGGGGGGCTCAATGAGCAGTTCTTC. This chain connects TRBV5-6 to TRBJ2-1; 15 bases fit TRBD2. The CDR3 has 17 amino acids. The V gene end was trimmed by 5 bases and the J gene end by 6 bases; junction bases not matched to a gene: 9. Germline CDR1 is SGHDT and CDR2 is YYEEEE.

This clone was picked up a small number of times. The rearrangement uses TRBV7-9 and TRBJ2-5; 7 bases fit TRBD2. From germline, CDR1 is SEHNR and CDR2 FQNEAQ (reference sequence). The CDR3 length is 15 residues. After removal of 2 bases from V and 5 bases from J, the junction contained 8 bases not matched to a gene. CDR3 residues: CASSLWWEGLETQYF. The DNA of the CDR3 is TGTGCCAGCAGCTTATGGTGGGAGGGGTTGGAGACCCAGTACTTC.

The chain combines TRBV6-5 with TRBJ2-5; 12 nucleotides align to TRBD2. The J segment lost 2 bases and the V segment lost 6 bases, leaving 4 bases of the junction unmatched. The germline gives CDR1 MNHEY, CDR2 SVGAGI. The CDR3 loop spans 15 amino acids. The DNA for the CDR3 is TGTGCCAGCAGCCACCTAGCGGGGGGGCAAGAGACCCAGTACTTC. It codes for CASSHLAGGQETQYF.

This clone was seen a single time. The rearrangement links TRBV6-4 to TRBJ2-3, with TRBD2 matching over 9 bases. From germline, CDR1 is MRHNA and CDR2 SNTAGT. Germline trimming cut 5 bases from V and 3 bases from J; bases unmatched to any gene: 6. There are 15 residues in the CDR3. The CDR3: CASSPAGGLTDTQYF. The CDR3 DNA sequence: TGTGCCAGCAGTCCAGCGGGGGGACTGACAGATACGCAGTATTTT.

The chain has TRBV7-9 and TRBJ1-1; TRBD1 agrees at 7 bases. With V trimmed by 5 bases and J by 1 base, 4 bases remained unmatched. The V gene's germline CDR1 is SEHNR and CDR2 FQNEAQ (reference sequence). The CDR3 extends over 14 amino acids. The CDR3 sequence is CASSPRTGNTEAFF. The CDR3 nucleotides are TGTGCCAGCAGCCCCCGGACAGGGAACACTGAAGCTTTCTTT.

The chain is built from TRBV6-2 or TRBV6-3 and TRBJ1-2; 9 bases match TRBD1. The CDR3 has 15 amino acids. The trim removed 5 bases at V and 8 bases at J, leaving 12 bases unmatched. Germline CDR1 is MNHEY and CDR2 is SVGEGT. CDR3 DNA: TGTGCCAGCAGTAAAACGGGACAGGGTGGATCGGGCTACACCTTC. Protein sequence: CASSKTGQGGSGYTF.

This chain connects TRBV5-4 to TRBJ2-7; perhaps TRBD1 as D (5 bases). The V gene's germline CDR1 is SGHNT and CDR2 YYREEE (reference sequence). The CDR3 extends over 13 amino acids. Trimming took off 2 bases at V and 4 bases at J, with 10 bases between the two ends. CDR3 region: CASSFKPGYEQYF. The CDR3 DNA reads as TGTGCCAGCAGCTTTAAGCCAGGGTACGAGCAGTACTTC.